This entry lists 20 T cell receptor beta chains sequenced from one sample in a study of OX40 agonist ivuxolimab in advanced cancers. Repertoires were generated with immunoSEQ multiplex PCR, while TCRdb's copy carries only in-frame clones and drops some. This table holds about 62,000 clones, 92% found once. The input for sequencing was CD4+ or CD8+ T cells sorted from blood, taken in a trial of the OX40 agonist ivuxolimab. The receptors stem from an adult with an advanced solid tumor such as melanoma, head and neck, liver or kidney cancer.

V is TRBV6-1 and J is TRBJ2-6; no firm D call. The V gene's germline CDR1 is MNHNS and CDR2 SASEGT. The CDR3 runs to 15 residues. V was trimmed by 3 bases and J by 0 bases, leaving 6 bases between them. The CDR3 is CASSDYNSGANVLTF. The CDR3 nucleotides read TGTGCCAGCAGTGATTATAACTCTGGGGCCAACGTCCTGACTTTC.

The chain employs TRBV30 and TRBJ1-1; D gene uncertain. This CDR3 is 14 amino acids long. The germline V gene has CDR1 GTSNPN and CDR2 SVGIG (reference sequence). Trimming took 0 bases from V and 5 from J, leaving 13 bases between them. CDR3 nucleotides: TGTGCCTGGAGTGTTTGGGGTGGTCGGACTGAAGCTTTCTTT. The encoded protein is CAWSVWGGRTEAFF.

The V call is TRBV2, the J call TRBJ2-5, with D tentatively TRBD1 (7 bases). This CDR3 spans 14 amino acids. The V and J ends lost 6 bases and 1 base respectively, with 12 bases between them. CDR1 SNHLY and CDR2 FYNNEI come from the germline V gene. CDR3: CASSWQGGQETQYF. The CDR3 DNA reads as TGTGCCAGCAGCTGGCAGGGGGGCCAAGAGACCCAGTACTTC.

The chain links TRBV19 to TRBJ2-1; 13 nucleotides agree with TRBD2. Unmatched junction bases numbered 4, after V lost 4 bases and J lost 7 bases. This CDR3 spans 15 amino acids. Germline CDR1 is LNHDA and CDR2 is SQIVND (reference sequence). The CDR3: CASSSQTSGRNEQFF. The CDR3 DNA follows: TGTGCCAGTAGTAGCCAGACTAGCGGGAGGAATGAGCAGTTCTTC. The complete variable domain, with remaining parts taken from reference TRBV19 and TRBJ2-1, reads DGGITQSPKYLFRKEGQNVTLSCEQNLNHDAMYWYRQDPGQGLRLIYYSQIVNDFQKGDIAEGYSVSREKKESFPLTVTSAQKNPTAFYLCASSSQTSGRNEQFFGPGTRLTVL.

The gene calls are TRBV28 and TRBJ1-1; 7 nucleotides agree with TRBD1. V shed 2 bases and J 6 bases; nucleotides not matched to a gene: 6. There are 14 residues in the CDR3. The germline V gene has CDR1 MDHEN and CDR2 SYDVKM. CDR3 loop: CASSLGRGYSEAFF. In nucleotides, the CDR3 is TGTGCCAGCAGTTTAGGCAGGGGGTACTCTGAAGCTTTCTTT.

The chain is built from TRBV6-6 and TRBJ2-3, with TRBD1 as a possible D gene (5 bases). Per germline, CDR1 MNHNY and CDR2 SVGAGI (reference sequence). The CDR3 runs 14 residues. V lost 7 bases and J 1 base, leaving 12 bases between the germline ends. The CDR3 region is CASKAGIGTDTQYF. CDR3 nucleotides: TGTGCCAGCAAGGCAGGGATCGGCACAGATACGCAGTATTTT.

The rearrangement uses TRBV6-5 and TRBJ1-4; 7 nucleotides line up with TRBD1. CDR1 is MNHEY, CDR2 SVGAGI, per germline. There are 14 residues in the CDR3. Trimming cost V 5 bases and J 5 bases; bases outside gene matches: 5. CDR3 loop: CASSRGGRNEKLFF. DNA for the CDR3: TGTGCCAGCAGTCGAGGGGGCCGGAATGAAAAACTGTTTTTT.

The rearrangement uses TRBV21-1 and TRBJ1-5; the D segment call TRBD1 is taken from the table without a DNA check. TRBV21-1 is reported as a pseudogene. The CDR3 is 13 amino acids. The CDR3 DNA follows: TGTGCCAGCAGCAAACGGTCAGGCCAGCCCCAGCATTTT. This codes for CASSKRSGQPQHF.

CDR3 nucleotides: TGTGCCAGCAGCTTATATGGTGGCTACACCTTC. Its protein product is CASSLYGGYTF. The chain recombines TRBV7-8 with TRBJ1-2, with D unresolved. V was trimmed by 2 bases and J by 7 bases, leaving 5 bases between them. The CDR3 has 11 residues. Germline CDR1 SGHVS, CDR2 FQNEAQ.

CDR3 coding DNA: TGTGCCAGCAGTTCGACAGGGGGCGGTCAGCCCCAGCATTTT. Translating it yields CASSSTGGGQPQHF. The rearrangement uses TRBV6-5 and TRBJ1-5; 10 bases are a match to TRBD1. V lost 4 bases to trimming and J lost 6 bases; unmatched junction nucleotides: 3. The germline CDR1 and CDR2 sequences are MNHEY and SVGAGI. The CDR3 is made up of 14 amino acids.

This rearrangement joins TRBV19 to TRBJ2-3; perhaps TRBD2 as D (6 bases). The V end lost 2 bases, the J end lost 5 bases, and 11 bases lay between the germline ends. Germline values: CDR1 LNHDA, CDR2 SQIVND (reference sequence). There are 14 residues in the CDR3. The CDR3 DNA sequence: TGTGCCAGTAGTATAACCGGGAGTGGAGATACGCAGTATTTT. Its translation: CASSITGSGDTQYF.

The gene calls are TRBV10-3 and TRBJ2-1; 11 bases line up with TRBD2. The CDR3 consists of 16 residues. Germline V CDR1 and CDR2: ENHRY, SYGVKD. V shed 7 bases and J 10 bases; nucleotides not matched to a gene: 15. This chain's CDR3 is CAITSGLAGGPGEQFF. CDR3 coding DNA: TGTGCCATCACCTCAGGGTTAGCGGGAGGGCCGGGAGAGCAGTTCTTC.

This clone was detected only a few times. The chain uses TRBV11-3 and TRBJ2-3, with 7 bases aligning to TRBD2. The CDR3 is made up of 17 amino acids. The V segment lost 0 bases and the J segment 0 bases; nucleotides outside the gene matches: 6. Looked up from germline, CDR1 is SGHNT and CDR2 is YENEEA. The chain's CDR3 is CASSLDSAGASTDTQYF. In DNA, the CDR3 is TGTGCCAGCAGCTTAGATTCGGCGGGAGCTAGCACAGATACGCAGTATTTT.

The V gene is TRBV7-6, the J gene TRBJ2-4; the D gene is possibly TRBD2 (5 bases). Trimming left V 5 bases short and J 8 bases short, with 22 bases between. The CDR3 is 16 residues long. CDR1 SGHVS and CDR2 FNYEAQ come from the germline V gene. The CDR3 sequence: CASSPTLRAGFDIQYF. The DNA for the CDR3 is TGTGCCAGCAGCCCAACACTGAGGGCCGGGTTTGACATTCAGTACTTC.

The chain recombines TRBV6-4 with TRBJ2-2, with no clear D. CDR1 and CDR2 from the germline V gene are MRHNA and SNTAGT. Trimming cost V 5 bases and J 4 bases, with 8 bases left between them. The CDR3 contains 13 residues. CDR3 sequence: CASSTHSTGELFF. Here the CDR3 DNA reads TGTGCCAGCAGTACCCATAGCACCGGGGAGCTGTTTTTT.

The V and J genes are TRBV6-1 and TRBJ2-7; 7 nucleotides match TRBD1. Unmatched junction bases numbered 10, after V lost 3 bases and J lost 2 bases. CDR1 and CDR2 (germline): MNHNS, SASEGT. The CDR3 contains 16 residues. CDR3 amino acids: CASSDPRDRYAYEQYF. CDR3 nucleotide sequence: TGTGCCAGCAGTGACCCCCGGGACAGATACGCCTACGAGCAGTACTTC.

The rearrangement joins TRBV6-6 to TRBJ1-4; D may be TRBD1 (5 bases). The CDR3 is made up of 13 amino acids. Germline lookup yields CDR1 MNHNY and CDR2 SVGAGI (reference sequence). The ends were cut back, 4 bases at V and 10 bases at J, with 13 bases in the middle. As DNA, the CDR3 is TGTGCCAGCAGTTTGGGGGGAATGGGAAAACTGTTTTTT. It is translated as CASSLGGMGKLFF.

The chain employs TRBV13 and TRBJ2-5; 14 bases align to TRBD2. This CDR3 is 15 amino acids long. Unmatched junction bases numbered 9, after V lost 6 bases and J lost 9 bases. Germline V gene lookup returns CDR1 PRHDT and CDR2 FYEKMQ (reference sequence). As DNA, the CDR3 is TGTGCCAGCAGTACCGGACTAGCGGGAGGTATCGCCCAGTACTTC. Protein: CASSTGLAGGIAQYF.

V is TRBV5-5 and J is TRBJ1-2, with D possibly matching TRBD1 (6 bases). The CDR3 loop spans 15 amino acids. V was cut by 1 base and J by 8 bases, with 18 bases left in between. CDR1 is SGHKS, CDR2 YYEKEE, per germline (reference sequence). CDR3 nucleotides: TGTGCCAGCAGCTTGTTTTTGACCCAGGGGAGCGGCTACACCTTC. Its protein product is CASSLFLTQGSGYTF.

The V and J genes are TRBV5-1 and TRBJ2-2; TRBD2 aligns across 11 bases. The CDR3 has 14 amino acids. CDR1 and CDR2 from the germline V gene are SGHRS and YFSETQ. V trimming: 7 bases; J trimming: 2 bases; junction bases outside the gene matches: 1. The CDR3 coding sequence is TGCGCCAGCGGGACTAGCGGAAACACCGGGGAGCTGTTTTTT. It is translated as CASGTSGNTGELFF.